The sequence of this T cell receptor beta chain was determined in a study of blood T cell repertoires in COVID-19. Study-wide context: PBMCs, B-cell-depleted T cells, or T cells were the source of the cDNA or gDNA that made up the material.

Sequencing used immunoSEQ multiplex PCR; TCRdb keeps in-frame clones, though not all of them. This table has 200,000 or so clones, roughly 80% appearing once. This CDR3 region has 15 residues. The trim removed 1 base at V and 4 bases at J, leaving 6 bases unmatched. Sequencing was carried out using peripheral blood. This receptor was obtained from a woman between 55 and 75 years old with acute or convalescent COVID-19. This chain joins TRBV5-3 and TRBJ2-7; 9 nucleotides align to TRBD1. TRBV5-3 is an ORF, and what it does is uncertain. The CDR3 region has the DNA TGTGCCAGAAGCTTGATCGCCGGACAGGGGTACGAGCAGTACTTC. The encoded protein is CARSLIAGQGYEQYF.